This section outlines one TCR beta chain sequence together with its context. The clone's antigen remains unknown. Per-base qualities were not stored, and no clone one base away is much larger. This specimen comes from a study of cytomegalovirus exposure and HLA in healthy donors (dated by TCRdb to between 2016 and 2019). Study-wide context: According to an earlier analysis of several hundred of the donors, about 179 million T cells yielded 120 million or so unique TCR beta sequences and about 280 Gb of sequence data. Alongside the repertoire data, information on donor age, sex, ethnicity and CMV serostatus was compiled. On average, around 240,000 unique TCR beta nucleotide sequences were sequenced per donor among some 420 genotyped donors of the cohort, with around 19% of those sequences being non-productive. Both class I and class II loci were covered by HLA typing, at four-digit resolution. An early release that covered more than 550 HLA-typed donors contained approximately 320 gigabases of sequencing data and tens of millions of unique TCR sequences. To decide whether each TCR beta V gene segment behaved as functional or pseudogenic, an earlier analysis of fewer than 750 of the donors relied on high-throughput TCR beta sequencing. The number of donors typed differed by locus, with roughly 620-640 for A, B, C, DRB1 and DQB1, around 500 for DQA1, 600 to 610 for DPA1, and around 430 for DPB1. In a later genetic analysis, genome-wide SNP genotypes for about three fifths of the 666 donors were used, and that subset was treated as a discovery cohort. Roughly 5 DR-DQ haplotypes were handled as single units for association and clustering because linkage in the cohort was strong. The study used immunosequencing to profile the T cell repertoires of 666 subjects and linked those repertoires to cytomegalovirus serostatus. To study patterns of TCR occurrence, a later analysis re-analyzed previously published TCR beta repertoires from 600 to 750 donors and added high-resolution HLA genotyping. The genetic ancestry cluster associated with self-reported Caucasian donors included 70% to 85% of the roughly 400 genotyped donors. The study combined high-throughput TCR immunosequencing, statistical association of individual TCRs with disease status, and machine learning to predict cytomegalovirus infection status. The aim of the study was to test whether cataloging public T cell receptors could identify signatures of past pathogen exposure. The later analysis used no new phenotypic data to find candidate immune exposures, relying instead on TCR beta sequences and their occurrence across donors. In addition to the first cohort of hundreds of subjects, a separate validation cohort of under 150 different subjects was used. Every repertoire in the discovery cohort had been generated on one and the same sequencing platform.

The CDR3 starts with the cysteine, ends with the phenylalanine, and has 12 residues. This entry keeps only the CDR3 DNA: 36 bases, framed from base 1. The germline V gene yields MDHEN for CDR1 and SYDVKM for CDR2. Cut back by 3 bases and 8 bases, the V and J ends lie 8 bases apart. The cohort consisted of hundreds of healthy bone marrow donors. At the time of sampling, all cohort members were nominally healthy, though unrecorded immune exposures were likely present. The donor was CMV seronegative and belonged to the group of 320 or so seronegative cohort members. Each donor provided a peripheral blood sample, and peripheral blood mononuclear cells were used for TCR beta sequencing. Genomic DNA was extracted from the blood cell samples with the Qiagen DNeasy Blood Extraction Kit. The receptor library was made with the immunoSEQ multiplex PCR assay. For the multiplex PCR, a mixture combining 60 forward primers for TCR Vbeta segments and 13 reverse primers for TCR Jbeta segments was used. A multiplex PCR assay on genomic DNA amplified the CDR3 region of rearranged TCR beta genes. The Illumina HiSeq System was used to sequence the amplified TCR beta libraries as 87-base-pair reads. Per the authors' processing: A later analysis counted tens of millions of unique TCR beta chains across the 670 or so repertoires, and some 11 million of these chains were shared by at least two donors. A nearest-neighbor algorithm error-corrected the raw reads and collapsed the reads into unique sequences, merging closely related sequences to remove PCR and sequencing errors. To assign V, D and J gene segments, CDR3 sequences were aligned to IMGT reference sequences. Each retained sequence needed at least a six-nucleotide match to both a V gene segment and a J gene segment. Rearrangements were called productive when the CDR3 lacked stop codons and stayed in frame with V and J; all others were non-productive. Following IMGT convention, CDR3 was defined as the stretch from the second conserved V-encoded cysteine up to the conserved J-encoded phenylalanine. The earlier analysis of some 600 of the donors excluded sequences that lacked an unambiguous match to a single V gene segment. An earlier analysis of 587 of the donors classified V segments as functional when productive rearrangements were above 56.7% and as segregating when the standard deviation between donors was above 5%. A statistical classification framework was built for diagnosing cytomegalovirus status from the catalog of TCR beta chain sequences. In a later analysis, TCR nucleotide sequences were compared against IMGT/GENE-DB human TR gene sequences so that V and J genes could be assigned. The TCRdist pipeline was used in a later analysis to assign CDR3 sequences and most-parsimonious VDJ recombination scenarios. In a later analysis, each TCR beta chain was defined by its CDR3 amino acid sequence together with its V-gene family, and reads without a unique V-gene family were excluded. In a later analysis, around 600 highly shared, low-generation-probability nucleotide sequences were removed to address suspected cross-contamination and a sequencing artifact. In a later analysis, a clonal expansion index was calculated for each public chain from normalized within-repertoire ranks of inferred template counts. A later analysis computed generation probabilities with a VDJ recombination model fitted to out-of-frame rearrangements, and checked the results against IGoR. In a later analysis, hypergeometric tests were used to score TCR-TCR, TCR-HLA and TCR-CMV co-occurrence, with a repertoire-size bias correction applied to TCR pairs. In a later analysis, false discovery rates were estimated by permuting HLA or CMV assignments 20 times. A later analysis grouped co-occurring TCRs with DBSCAN, adding TCRdist sequence similarity when clustering within HLA-allele-positive subsets. Co-occurrence clustering excluded repertoires with fewer than 30,000 or more than 120,000 public chains, plus five with anomalous nucleotide sharing. Held by TCRdb, this immuneACCESS table contains in-frame sequences only and omits some clones. Under half of the omission traces to an unresolved V gene where checked; the cause of the rest is unknown. The V and J calls and clone size come from that table; D and trimming were worked out from the DNA. In all, the sample holds over 150,000 clones, and 60% to 85% of those were seen once. Around 4.1% of the sample comes from the top ten.

Study-wide findings and limitations: A further reported finding was that TCR beta sequences accurately predicted the HLA-A and HLA-B alleles for most subjects in the first cohort. Roughly uniform sequencing depth across donors was assumed in presence/absence analyses, although this assumption may not hold. In this cohort, only TCR beta chains were sequenced, and detectable features were limited by the absence of alpha or paired-chain data. Some 15 rarely observed V segments, including chromosome 9 orphons, were excluded from the earlier analysis of almost 600 of the donors because counts were too low. A later analysis associated about 17,000 TCR beta sequences with specific HLA alleles at a false discovery rate of 0.05. The 87-base-pair reads could not distinguish some IMGT-functional V segments, including TRBV6-2 and TRBV6-3, so those segments were excluded. In an earlier analysis of about 540 of the donors, most TCR beta V segments were observed in productive rearrangements about 87% or about 30% of the time, broadly matching IMGT annotations. In a later analysis, most CMV-associated TCR beta chains were found to appear HLA-restricted, with HLA associations seemingly driven largely by CMV exposure. In a later genetic analysis, fewer N-insertions in productive TCRs were reported among donors in an Asian-associated ancestry cluster than the 666-donor mean. A later analysis found that TCR association rates varied across HLA loci, with DRB1 alleles showing the most associated TCRs and HLA-C alleles the fewest. Cytomegalovirus status was reported to be diagnosed by the classifier with high specificity and sensitivity in both the original and validation cohorts. The study gave a list of more than 150 TCR beta chains associated with cytomegalovirus. An association between a missense DCLRE1C variant and V-gene and J-gene trimming of TCR beta chains was found in a later genetic analysis and replicated in an independent cohort. A cluster of highly shared sequence variants was judged likely to represent a technical artifact of the sequencing pipeline. A later analysis found that HLA-associated TCR beta chains were more clonally expanded and had lower generation probabilities than equally common non-associated chains. For the cohort, immune exposure information was limited to CMV serostatus. Most TCR sequences were seen in very few donors, while some public TCRs were found in many individuals. Because some donors lacked HLA typing at each locus, the association tests relied only on the typed subset. The authors suggested that the approach could potentially be extended to other disease states and immunological phenotypes. Several of the top co-occurrence clusters appeared to be linked to parvovirus B19, influenza, CMV and Epstein-Barr virus, according to a later analysis. When HLA alleles, especially DR and DQ, strongly co-occurred, TCR associations were difficult to assign to individual alleles. In vitro tests confirmed that three of the cytomegalovirus-associated TCR beta chains recognize cytomegalovirus antigens. Correlated functional status among segregating V segments might reflect linkage disequilibrium, but an unknown experimental factor could not be ruled out.

The material sequenced was PBMCs. In this chain, TRBV28 is recombined with TRBJ1-3; the D gene is possibly TRBD1, with 6 bases matching. This clonotype was sampled from a woman in her 40s in good health and CMV-seronegative. The DNA sequence is TGTGCCAGCAGTTTGGGGGCGGACACCATATATTTT. It specifies CASSLGADTIYF.